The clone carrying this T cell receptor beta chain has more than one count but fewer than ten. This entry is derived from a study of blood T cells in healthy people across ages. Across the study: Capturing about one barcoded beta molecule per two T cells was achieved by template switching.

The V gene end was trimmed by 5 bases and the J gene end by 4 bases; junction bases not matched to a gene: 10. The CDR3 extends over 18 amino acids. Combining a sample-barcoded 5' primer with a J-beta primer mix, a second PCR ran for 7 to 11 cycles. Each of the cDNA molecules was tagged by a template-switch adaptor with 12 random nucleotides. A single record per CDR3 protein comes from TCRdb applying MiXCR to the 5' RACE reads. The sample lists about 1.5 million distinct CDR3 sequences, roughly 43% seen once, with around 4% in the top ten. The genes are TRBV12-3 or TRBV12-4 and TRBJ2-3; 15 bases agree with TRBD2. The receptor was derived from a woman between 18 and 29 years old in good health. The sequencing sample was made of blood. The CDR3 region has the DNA TGTGCCAGCAGTATCGGGACTAGCGGGGGGCCTTCGGCAGATACGCAGTATTTT. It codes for CASSIGTSGGPSADTQYF.